This TCR beta chain comes out of a study of T-cell reconstitution after alpha-beta-depleted transplantation in children. This clonotype has at least ten counts. Its matching antigen is unknown. Notes on the study in general: Day-60 TCRbeta diversity that was high in some patients was derived from surviving recipient T cells and thymic progenitors. Most T-cell counts and diversity one year after the transplant came from T cells that were newly produced. Alpha-beta T cells about two months after transplant reportedly derived from several hundred expanded graft clones.

This CDR3 contains 14 residues. Trimming cost V 3 bases and J 7 bases, with 13 bases left between them. The germline gives CDR1 SEHNR, CDR2 FQNEAQ (reference sequence). Preparation of the TCRbeta library used unique molecular identifiers. Each CDR3 protein is one row after TCRdb ran MiXCR on the PCR reads. The sample includes about 260,000 distinct CDR3 sequences, roughly 8.2% of them seen just once. V usage is TRBV7-9 and J usage is TRBJ1-5; D is ambiguous. The material was PBMCs, mostly from graft donor cells, obtained 180 days after TCRalphabeta/CD19-depleted stem cell transplant. This TCR was recovered from a male patient aged 10 to 17 who had a stem cell transplant for acute lymphoblastic leukemia, so the T cells may come from the graft donor. The CDR3, as DNA: TGTGCCAGCAGCTTTGAAGGGAGAGACCAGCCCCAGCATTTT. It is translated as CASSFEGRDQPQHF.